Included here is one TCR beta chain sequence, with context. This sample was taken from a study of T cell responses to AZD1222 COVID-19 vaccine. Produced via immunoSEQ multiplex PCR; TCRdb's table is partial and in-frame only. The data show approximately 180,000 clones, with 80% to 90% seen just once and more than 4% held by the top ten. V was trimmed by 1 base and J by 4 bases, leaving 19 bases between them. The germline V gene has CDR1 SGHTA and CDR2 FQGNSA. This CDR3 has 17 amino acids. This TCR was recovered from an adult who received the MenACWY meningococcal vaccine as a control. The source material was peripheral blood, sampled 28 days after the second dose of the MenACWY control vaccine. The gene calls are TRBV7-2 and TRBJ2-5, with a possible D match to TRBD2 (6 bases). In DNA, the CDR3 is TGTGCCAGCAGCTTAGTGTGGCGGGGCGTCCGGGGAGAGACCCAGTACTTC. Translation gives CASSLVWRGVRGETQYF. The full variable domain, with the rest looked up from reference TRBV7-2 and TRBJ2-5, is GAGVSQSPSNKVTEKGKDVELRCDPISGHTALYWYRQSLGQGLEFLIYFQGNSAPDKSGLPSDRFSAERTGGSVSTLTIQRTQQEDSAVYLCASSLVWRGVRGETQYFGPGTRLLVL.